A selection of T cell receptor beta chains follows, all from one sample in a study of CD8 T cells in Susac syndrome. TCRdb re-derived calls from the immunoSEQ multiplex PCR reads in MiXCR, one entry per CDR3 protein. The sample includes over 150,000 distinct CDR3 sequences, 85% to 95% of them seen just once. Input material: CD4+ T cells from PBMCs. These receptor sequences come from a human donor with multiple sclerosis. CDR3s include the opening cysteine and the closing phenylalanine or tryptophan. A D gene is named only where the DNA matches it firmly. For some rows the clone size is stated as once, few or many, or as a class when expanded; others skip it.

v_gene,j_gene,abundance,d_gene,CDR3nt,CDR3aa
TRBV20-1,TRBJ2-7,.,.,TGCAGTGCCAAATCTGGGCGGGTGATCACCTACGAGCAGTACTTC,CSAKSGRVITYEQYF
TRBV27,TRBJ1-1,.,.,TGTGCCAGCAGTTTAGCCAGGGGCACTGAAGCTTTCTTT,CASSLARGTEAFF
TRBV27,TRBJ2-7,.,TRBD1,TGTGCCAGCAGACGGACCGGGACAGGGGAATACGAGCAGTACTTC,CASRRTGTGEYEQYF
TRBV6-5,TRBJ2-5,few,.,TGTGCCAGCAGTTTTCAGGGCCAGGAGACCCAGTACTTC,CASSFQGQETQYF
TRBV12-3/TRBV12-4,TRBJ2-5,few,.,TGTGCCAGCAGTTTACTGGCAGGTCTCGAGACCCAGTACTTC,CASSLLAGLETQYF
TRBV5-6,TRBJ2-1,.,TRBD1,TGTGCCAGCTTGGGACAGGGTAAAGATGAGCAGTTCTTC,CASLGQGKDEQFF
TRBV2,TRBJ1-1,.,.,TGTGCCAGCAAACAGGAGCAGAACACTGAAGCTTTCTTT,CASKQEQNTEAFF
TRBV5-6,TRBJ2-7,once,TRBD2,TGTGCCAGCAGCTTGATCAGGACTAGCGTCTACGAGCAGTACTTC,CASSLIRTSVYEQYF
TRBV4-3,TRBJ2-1,.,.,TGCGCCAGCAGCAAAGGACCAGCGGACGGTGAGCAGTTCTTC,CASSKGPADGEQFF
TRBV12-3/TRBV12-4,TRBJ2-2,.,.,TGTGCCAGCAGCCCCCGCAGGCCCAACACCGGGGAGCTGTTTTTT,CASSPRRPNTGELFF
TRBV28,TRBJ2-5,.,TRBD2,TGTGCCAGCAGTCCCCTAGCGGGTGCCCGGGAGACCCAGTACTTC,CASSPLAGARETQYF
TRBV6-5,TRBJ1-1,once,.,TGTGCCAGCAGTTTTATGACTACCAGGGGCACTGAAGCTTTCTTT,CASSFMTTRGTEAFF
TRBV5-1,TRBJ2-7,.,TRBD2,TGCGCCAGCAGCATCCTCGGGGGGTCTCCCTACGAGCAGTACTTC,CASSILGGSPYEQYF
TRBV9,TRBJ2-6,.,.,TGTGCCAGCAGCCTAAGCGGAGGTTGGGCCAACGTCCTGACTTTC,CASSLSGGWANVLTF
TRBV9,TRBJ1-2,.,.,TGTGCCAGCAGCGTAGCTCCCGACTCAGCTAACTATGGCTACACCTTC,CASSVAPDSANYGYTF
TRBV20-1,TRBJ2-7,.,.,TGCAGTGCCAGCGCCGGGCCCCCCGGCAGGTCCTACGAGCAGTACTTC,CSASAGPPGRSYEQYF
TRBV18,TRBJ2-7,.,TRBD1,TGTGCCAGCTCACCGACAGGGGGCAGTGGTTACGAGCAGTACTTC,CASSPTGGSGYEQYF
TRBV3-1,TRBJ2-7,.,.,TGTGCCAGCAGCCAAGGGGCGGTGATGTACAGAGGATACGAGCAGTACTTC,CASSQGAVMYRGYEQYF
TRBV5-1,TRBJ2-1,.,.,TGCGCCAGCAGAGAAGGACAATTGAATGAGCAGTTCTTC,CASREGQLNEQFF
TRBV11-2,TRBJ2-1,.,TRBD1,TGTGCCAGCAGCTTAGTTAACAGGGACAGTGAGCAGTTCTTC,CASSLVNRDSEQFF
TRBV7-2,TRBJ2-5,.,TRBD1,TGTGCCAGCGGACAGGGGTCGTACGAGACCCAGTACTTC,CASGQGSYETQYF